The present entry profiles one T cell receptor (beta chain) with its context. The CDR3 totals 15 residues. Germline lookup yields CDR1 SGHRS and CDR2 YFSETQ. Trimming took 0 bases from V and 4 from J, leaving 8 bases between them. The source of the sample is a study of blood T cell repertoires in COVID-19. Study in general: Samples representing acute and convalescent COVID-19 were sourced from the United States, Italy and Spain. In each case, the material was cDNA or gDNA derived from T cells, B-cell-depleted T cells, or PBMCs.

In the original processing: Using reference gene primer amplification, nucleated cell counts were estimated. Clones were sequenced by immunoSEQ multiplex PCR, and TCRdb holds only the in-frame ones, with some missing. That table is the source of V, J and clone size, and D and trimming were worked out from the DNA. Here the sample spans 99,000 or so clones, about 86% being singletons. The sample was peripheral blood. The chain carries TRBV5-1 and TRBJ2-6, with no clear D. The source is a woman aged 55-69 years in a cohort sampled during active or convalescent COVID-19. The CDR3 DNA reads TGCGCCAGCAGCTTGGGAGTGTCCGGGGCCAACGTCCTGACTTTC. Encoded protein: CASSLGVSGANVLTF. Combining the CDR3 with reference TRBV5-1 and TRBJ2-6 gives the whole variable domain KAGVTQTPRYLIKTRGQQVTLSCSPISGHRSVSWYQQTPGQGLQFLFEYFSETQRNKGNFPGRFSGRQFSNSRSEMNVSTLELGDSALYLCASSLGVSGANVLTFGAGSRLTVL.